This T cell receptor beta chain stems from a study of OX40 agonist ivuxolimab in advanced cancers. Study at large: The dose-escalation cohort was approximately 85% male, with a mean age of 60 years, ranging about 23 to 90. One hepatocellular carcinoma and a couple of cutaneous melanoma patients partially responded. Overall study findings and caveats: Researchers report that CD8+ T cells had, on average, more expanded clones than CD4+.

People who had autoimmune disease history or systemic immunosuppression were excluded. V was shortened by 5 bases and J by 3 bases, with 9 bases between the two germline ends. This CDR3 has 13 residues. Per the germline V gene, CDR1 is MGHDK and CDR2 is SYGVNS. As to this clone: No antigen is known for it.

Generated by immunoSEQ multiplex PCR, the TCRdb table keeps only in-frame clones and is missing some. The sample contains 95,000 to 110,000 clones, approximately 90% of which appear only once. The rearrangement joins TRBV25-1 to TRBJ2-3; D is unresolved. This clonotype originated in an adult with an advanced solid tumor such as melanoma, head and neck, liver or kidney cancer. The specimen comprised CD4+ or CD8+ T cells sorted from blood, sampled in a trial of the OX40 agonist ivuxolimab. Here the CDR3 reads CASSRMATDTQYF. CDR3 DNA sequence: TGTGCCAGCAGTAGAATGGCGACAGATACGCAGTATTTT.